These 17 T cell receptor beta chains were all obtained from the same sample, sequenced in a study of T cells in Graves' hyperthyroidism and ophthalmopathy. Amplification of TCR beta CDR3 regions used RNA as the template. First-round RT-PCR with HTBI primers amplified the TCR CDR3 region. Using its own MiXCR run on the multiplex PCR reads, TCRdb lists one record per CDR3 protein. The sample has hundreds of thousands of distinct CDR3 sequences; 14% are singletons. The material sequenced was blood. The origin of the receptors is a woman between 18 and 30 years old with Graves' hyperthyroidism.

This clonotype has ten or more counts. This chain connects TRBV12-3 or TRBV12-4 to TRBJ2-1, with D possibly called TRBD1 or TRBD2 (7 bases each). The CDR3 covers 17 residues. Trimming took off 7 bases at V and 3 bases at J, with 22 bases between the two ends. In DNA form, the CDR3 reads TGTGCCAGCACCGATTACTGGGGGGGACAGAACTACAATGAGCAGTTCTTC. Translated, it gives CASTDYWGGQNYNEQFF.

This clonotype was counted ten times or more. This chain uses TRBV11-2 with TRBJ2-5, with D possibly being TRBD1 (6 bases). CDR3 size: 15 residues. The V end lost 5 bases, the J end lost 4 bases, and 17 bases lay between the germline ends. Per the germline V gene, CDR1 is SGHAT and CDR2 is FQNNGV. CDR3: CASSPHNFRGETQYF. For the CDR3, the DNA is TGTGCCAGCAGCCCCCATAATTTCAGGGGAGAGACCCAGTACTTC.

This clonotype has just one count. A much more abundant neighbour one base away suggests this may be a read error. Written as DNA, the CDR3 is TGTGCCACCCCCGGTGGGGGCTCCTACGAGCAGTACTTC. As protein: CATPGGGSYEQYF. The chain carries TRBV11-3 and TRBJ2-7; either TRBD1 or TRBD2 may supply D (5 bases each). The CDR3 consists of 13 residues. Trimming removed 10 bases from V and 0 bases from J, with 13 bases in between. Germline CDR1 is SGHNT and CDR2 is YENEEA.

This clonotype was counted a few times. The V and J genes are TRBV5-1 and TRBJ1-6; D is unresolved. This CDR3 region has 18 residues. Looked up from germline, CDR1 is SGHRS and CDR2 is YFSETQ. Trimming took 0 bases from V and 3 from J, leaving 16 bases between them. The CDR3 loop is CASSLEVPGLDYNSPLHF. In DNA form, the CDR3 reads TGCGCCAGCAGCTTGGAAGTACCAGGTCTTGACTATAATTCACCCCTCCACTTT.

For this clonotype: This may come from a read error, since a much larger clone is one base off. J is TRBJ1-1 and V is TRBV30; D ambiguous. This CDR3 spans 12 amino acids. CDR1 GTSNPN and CDR2 SVGIG come from the germline V gene (reference sequence). Trimming left V 3 bases short and J 3 bases short, with 8 bases between. The DNA for the CDR3 is TGTGCCTGGAGATCGGAGGACACTGAAGCTTTCTTT. Translated: CAWRSEDTEAFF.

This chain joins TRBV11-1 and TRBJ2-3; no firm D call. The CDR3 runs 15 residues. In germline, CDR1 is SGHAT, CDR2 FQDESV (reference sequence). V was cut by 1 base and J by 2 bases, with 10 bases left in between. The CDR3 protein is CASSLVGITTDTQYF. The CDR3 DNA follows: TGTGCCAGCAGCTTAGTAGGCATCACCACAGATACGCAGTATTTT.

This clonotype was seen ten or more times. Because the CDR3's place on the DNA is in doubt, the DNA is left out and the CDR3 is given as listed by TCRdb. J is TRBJ2-2 and V is TRBV27. Germline CDR1 is MNHEY and CDR2 is SMNVEV (reference sequence). The CDR3 has 18 amino acids, counting both end residues. CDR3 sequence reads: CASSSSKALRTNTGELFF.

The chain is built from TRBV2 and TRBJ2-1; 9 bases fit TRBD2. Germline V gene lookup returns CDR1 SNHLY and CDR2 FYNNEI. The CDR3 has 15 amino acids. Unmatched junction bases numbered 10, after V lost 4 bases and J lost 9 bases. The CDR3 coding sequence is TGTGCCAGCAGTGGGACTAGCGACGCTCTACGTGAGCAGTTCTTC. It codes for CASSGTSDALREQFF.

The rearrangement uses TRBV12-3 or TRBV12-4 and TRBJ2-7, with 8 bases aligning to TRBD2. The CDR3 totals 16 residues. V gave up 2 bases and J gave up 4 bases; unmatched junction bases: 10. The CDR3 DNA is TGTGCCAGCAGTTTATTTATCGGGGGGGGCCTTTACGAGCAGTACTTC. This sequence encodes CASSLFIGGGLYEQYF.

This clonotype was picked up a small number of times. The chain is built from TRBV3-1 and TRBJ2-7; possibly TRBD2 for D (6 bases). The length of the CDR3 is 16 residues. Germline-derived CDR1 and CDR2 are LGHDT and YNNKEL (reference sequence). The ends were cut back, 1 base at V and 1 base at J, with 14 bases in the middle. The CDR3 here is CASSQGLPGVSYEQYF. The CDR3 DNA reads as TGTGCCAGCAGCCAAGGTCTCCCGGGAGTGTCCTACGAGCAGTACTTC.

This clonotype has a count of ten or more. The gene calls are TRBV5-1 and TRBJ2-7; 10 bases are shared with TRBD1. The CDR3 runs 15 residues. The trim removed 3 bases at V and 3 bases at J, leaving 6 bases unmatched. The germline V gene encodes CDR1 SGHRS and CDR2 YFSETQ. DNA of the CDR3: TGCGCCAGCAGCTGGACCGGGACAGGGGACTACGAGCAGTACTTC. It encodes CASSWTGTGDYEQYF.

This clonotype was recorded a few times. The rearrangement joins TRBV30 to TRBJ1-5; TRBD1 matches 8 bases. The germline V gene has CDR1 GTSNPN and CDR2 SVGIG (reference sequence). J gave up 5 bases and V 2 bases, and 8 bases lay outside the gene matches. The CDR3 spans 15 residues. The CDR3 loop is CAWSNGQGLYQPQHF. The CDR3 DNA sequence: TGTGCCTGGAGTAATGGACAGGGACTTTATCAGCCCCAGCATTTT.

This clonotype has only a few counts. The rearrangement joins TRBV7-9 to TRBJ2-3; no clear D. Trimming removed 2 bases at V and 0 bases at J, with 6 bases between. This CDR3 comprises 14 residues. CDR1 SEHNR and CDR2 FQNEAQ come from the germline V gene (reference sequence). The CDR3: CASSLPLSTDTQYF. In DNA, the CDR3 is TGTGCCAGCAGCTTACCCCTCAGCACAGATACGCAGTATTTT.

This clonotype has a handful of counts. The conserved phenylalanine or tryptophan is not found at the CDR3 terminus, so this likely reflects a read error. This rearrangement joins TRBV27 to TRBJ1-2, with 7 bases identical to TRBD1. The CDR3 length is 16 residues. The trim removed 6 bases at V and 6 bases at J, leaving 16 bases unmatched. Germline V gene lookup returns CDR1 MNHEY and CDR2 SMNVEV (reference sequence). The CDR3 protein is CASSPDRTQTPDGYTL. The CDR3 nucleotides are TGTGCCAGCAGCCCGGACAGGACGCAAACCCCCGATGGCTACACCCTC.

At least ten counts were recorded for this clonotype. The chain couples TRBV20-1 to TRBJ2-7; D may correspond to TRBD1 or TRBD2 (5 bases each). The CDR3 is made up of 12 amino acids. Germline CDR1 is DFQATT and CDR2 is SNEGSKA (reference sequence). Trimming pared 3 bases from V and 3 bases from J, leaving 9 bases between. CDR3 protein: CSASRDHYEQYF. The CDR3 bases are TGCAGTGCTAGCCGGGACCACTACGAGCAGTACTTC.

In its sample, this clonotype was seen a few times. The chain is built from TRBV20-1 and TRBJ2-7; 7 bases are a match to TRBD1. V shed 5 bases and J 3 bases; nucleotides not matched to a gene: 22. The CDR3 covers 18 residues. Germline lookup yields CDR1 DFQATT and CDR2 SNEGSKA (reference sequence). CDR3 in amino acids: CSAENLGGQDVQNYEQYF. For the CDR3, the DNA is TGCAGTGCTGAAAACCTTGGAGGACAGGATGTCCAAAACTACGAGCAGTACTTC.

This clonotype turned up a few times. The V and J genes are TRBV28 and TRBJ2-7, with D perhaps assigned TRBD1 or TRBD2 (5 bases each). The CDR3 extends over 16 amino acids. The germline V gene has CDR1 MDHEN and CDR2 SYDVKM. The ends were cut back, 4 bases at V and 7 bases at J, with 23 bases in the middle. The CDR3 sequence is CASSSIGPGRTSEQYF. CDR3 DNA: TGTGCCAGCAGTTCTATTGGGCCGGGACGGACGTCGGAGCAGTACTTC.